The source of this TCR beta chain is a study of blood T cell repertoires in COVID-19. Per the original data handling: Amplification of reference gene primers provided the estimated nucleated cell counts. The repertoire was sequenced with immunoSEQ multiplex PCR; TCRdb's copy has only in-frame clones and lacks some. V, J and clone size reflect that table, while D and trimming were determined from the DNA. Of over 250,000 clones listed, roughly 90% are singletons. The CDR3 runs 14 residues. Germline CDR1 KGHSH, CDR2 LQKENI. V was trimmed by 4 bases and J by 5 bases, leaving 14 bases between them. This rearrangement joins TRBV18 to TRBJ2-5; the D gene is possibly TRBD1 (7 bases). This clonotype was obtained from a woman in her sixties or seventies with acute or convalescent COVID-19. Sequencing was done on a sample of peripheral blood. CDR3 sequence (DNA): TGTGCCAGCTCACTGTCGCAGGGGGGTGAGACCCAGTACTTC. It is translated as CASSLSQGGETQYF.